This T cell receptor beta chain was identified during a study of blood T cell repertoires in COVID-19. Study background: Collection of acute and convalescent COVID-19 samples took place in the United States, Italy and Spain. PBMCs, B-cell-depleted T cells, or T cells were the source of the cDNA or gDNA that made up the material.

Original processing methods: Reference gene primer amplification in the assay estimated nucleated cell counts. Libraries were prepared by immunoSEQ multiplex PCR; TCRdb keeps only in-frame clonotypes and omits some of them. The DNA was the basis for D and trimming; V, J and clone size are from that table. The profile shows about 150,000 clones, 65% to 85% of them singletons. Unmatched junction bases numbered 8, after V lost 5 bases and J lost 9 bases. Germline lookup yields CDR1 SGHTA and CDR2 FQGTGA. CDR3 size: 15 residues. The sample was peripheral blood. V usage is TRBV7-3 and J usage is TRBJ2-1, with 12 bases that match TRBD2. This clonotype was obtained from a woman aged 45 to 65 with acute or convalescent COVID-19. CDR3 residues: CASSPASGGATEQFF. The CDR3 bases are TGTGCCAGCAGCCCCGCTAGCGGGGGGGCCACTGAGCAGTTCTTC. Full variable domain (outside the CDR3, taken from reference TRBV7-3 and TRBJ2-1): GAGVSQTPSNKVTEKGKYVELRCDPISGHTALYWYRQSLGQGPEFLIYFQGTGAADDSGLPNDRFFAVRPEGSVSTLKIQRTERGDSAVYLCASSPASGGATEQFFGPGTRLTVL.